These 9 T cell receptor beta chains were sequenced from one sample in a study of T-cell reconstitution after alpha-beta-depleted transplantation in children. Preparing the TCRbeta library involved the use of unique molecular identifiers. TCRdb fed the PCR reads into MiXCR, producing one record per CDR3 protein. The repertoire holds about a million distinct CDR3 sequences, 25% to 35% seen once, with roughly 27% in the top ten. Source: PBMCs, mostly from graft donor cells, taken 360 days after TCRalphabeta/CD19-depleted stem cell transplant. The receptors here all came from a boy in the first two years of life who had a stem cell transplant for SCID, so the T cells may come from the graft donor.

The sample holds many counts of this clonotype. The genes are TRBV5-1 and TRBJ2-2, with a weak D call TRBD1 (6 bases). The length of the CDR3 is 18 residues. V gave up 0 bases and J gave up 6 bases, with 21 bases separating them. Germline CDR1 SGHRS, CDR2 YFSETQ. The DNA of the CDR3 is TGCGCCAGCAGCTTGGAGCCTGGAGTGGGGGCGCGGGCCGGGGAGCTGTTTTTT. Encoded protein: CASSLEPGVGARAGELFF.

The chain combines TRBV4-1 with TRBJ2-7, with a possible D match to TRBD2 (7 bases). Germline V gene sequence: CDR1 MGHRA, CDR2 YSYEKL. V dropped 4 bases and J dropped 3 bases, with 16 bases sitting between them. This CDR3 is built from 15 residues. The CDR3: CASSRMGGGIYEQYF. The CDR3 coding sequence is TGCGCCAGCAGCCGGATGGGAGGGGGGATCTACGAGCAGTACTTC.

This chain uses TRBV28 with TRBJ2-7; 7 bases fit TRBD1. Trimming took 2 bases from V and 3 from J; bases not matched to a gene: 10. The CDR3 extends over 16 amino acids. CDR1 and CDR2 from the germline V gene are MDHEN and SYDVKM. The CDR3 bases are TGTGCCAGCAGTTTAAATTCTGACAGGGCGAGCTACGAGCAGTACTTC. Protein: CASSLNSDRASYEQYF.

CDR3 nucleotides: TGCAGTGCTAGAGGGGGAGGGGGCAATTCACCCCTCCACTTT. It is translated as CSARGGGGNSPLHF. The rearrangement joins TRBV20-1 to TRBJ1-6; TRBD1 aligns across 7 bases. The CDR3 runs to 14 residues. The trim removed 1 base at V and 7 bases at J, leaving 4 bases unmatched. From germline, CDR1 is DFQATT and CDR2 SNEGSKA (reference sequence).

CDR3 amino acids: CASSFIAGADTQYF. The CDR3 nucleotides read TGCGCCAGCAGCTTTATAGCGGGGGCGGATACGCAGTATTTT. The rearrangement uses TRBV5-1 and TRBJ2-3; TRBD2 matches 9 bases. The V gene end was trimmed by 2 bases and the J gene end by 6 bases; junction bases not matched to a gene: 4. CDR1 is SGHRS and CDR2 is YFSETQ in the germline V gene. The CDR3 is made up of 14 amino acids.

This chain joins TRBV20-1 and TRBJ1-6; 7 nucleotides line up with TRBD1. Per germline, CDR1 DFQATT and CDR2 SNEGSKA (reference sequence). The CDR3 loop spans 16 amino acids. The V segment lost 6 bases and the J segment 0 bases; nucleotides outside the gene matches: 8. CDR3 region: CSARTGRSSYNSPLHF. In DNA, the CDR3 is TGCAGTGCAAGGACAGGCCGAAGCTCCTATAATTCACCCCTCCACTTT.

This clonotype was observed a handful of times. The genes are TRBV20-1 and TRBJ2-7; D gene ambiguous. Trimming cost V 4 bases and J 4 bases, with 14 bases left between them. Germline V CDR1 and CDR2: DFQATT, SNEGSKA (reference sequence). CDR3 length: 13 amino acids. The CDR3 coding sequence is TGCAGTGCTATAACGGACCTGGCGTACGAGCAGTACTTC. Translating gives CSAITDLAYEQYF.

In its sample, this clonotype was seen a few times. The chain carries TRBV7-2 and TRBJ1-2; D gene unclear. This CDR3 is 16 amino acids long. Trimming shortened V by 0 bases and J by 1 base, and 12 bases separated the two germline ends. Per germline, CDR1 SGHTA and CDR2 FQGNSA. CDR3 DNA sequence: TGTGCCAGCAGCTTAGCGGCCAGCGGGCGTAACTATGGCTACACCTTC. This codes for CASSLAASGRNYGYTF. Combining the CDR3 with reference TRBV7-2 and TRBJ1-2 gives the whole variable domain GAGVSQSPSNKVTEKGKDVELRCDPISGHTALYWYRQSLGQGLEFLIYFQGNSAPDKSGLPSDRFSAERTGGSVSTLTIQRTQQEDSAVYLCASSLAASGRNYGYTFGSGTRLTVV.

This clonotype has a handful of counts. The chain links TRBV12-3 or TRBV12-4 to TRBJ2-5, with 8 bases matching TRBD2. The CDR3 totals 15 residues. The trim removed 7 bases at V and 4 bases at J, leaving 11 bases unmatched. CDR3 residues: CASKPTGGLIETQYF. CDR3 in DNA: TGTGCCAGCAAACCTACGGGGGGGCTGATAGAGACCCAGTACTTC.